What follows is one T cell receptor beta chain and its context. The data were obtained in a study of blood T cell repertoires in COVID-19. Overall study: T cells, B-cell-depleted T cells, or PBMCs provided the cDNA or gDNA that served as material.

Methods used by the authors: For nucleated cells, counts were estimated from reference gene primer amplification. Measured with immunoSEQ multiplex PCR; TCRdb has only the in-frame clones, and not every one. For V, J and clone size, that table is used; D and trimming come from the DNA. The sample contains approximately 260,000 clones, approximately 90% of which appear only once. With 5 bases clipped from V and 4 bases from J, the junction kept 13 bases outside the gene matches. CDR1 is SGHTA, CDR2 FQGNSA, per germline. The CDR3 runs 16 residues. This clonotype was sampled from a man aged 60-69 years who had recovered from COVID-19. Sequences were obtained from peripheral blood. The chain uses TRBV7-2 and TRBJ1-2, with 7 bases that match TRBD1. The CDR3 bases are TGTGCCAGCAGCCCACGATTGGGACAGCGCGTCTATGGCTACACCTTC. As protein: CASSPRLGQRVYGYTF.